The rows below give T cell receptor beta chains drawn from one sample of a study of read filtering for tumor transcriptome and immune sequencing. MiXCR, applied by TCRdb to the reads, yields one record per CDR3 protein. This sample carries 20,000 or so distinct CDR3 sequences, 20% to 25% of them seen once, and the ten largest clones take roughly half. Sequencing was performed on a population of CD138-negative cells sorted from bone marrow. These receptors were collected from a donor aged 40 or older with multiple myeloma. Each CDR3 is given with its conserved first and last residue. A D gene is named only where the DNA matches it firmly. A clone size is listed for some rows: how often the clone was seen (once, few, many), or a class if it is expanded.

>TRBV6-2/TRBV6-3|NA|NA|TRBJ1-5
TGTGCCAGCAGCACTCTCCGACAAGTAAGCAATCAGCCCCAGCATTTT
CASSTLRQVSNQPQHF
>TRBV7-9|medium-sized|NA|TRBJ2-1
TGTGCCAGCAGCTTAACCAATGAGCAGTTCTTC
CASSLTNEQFF
>TRBV5-1|NA|NA|TRBJ2-5
TGCGCCAGCAGCCTCGGACAGTTTGGTGGGGAGACCCAGTACTTC
CASSLGQFGGETQYF
>TRBV14|many|NA|TRBJ2-6
TGTGCCAGCAGCTCGCTTTTCGACTCCCTCTCTGGGGCCAACGTCCTGACTTTC
CASSSLFDSLSGANVLTF
>TRBV28|NA|NA|TRBJ1-5
TGTGCCAGCACCGGGCGGATGCAGCCCCTGCATTTT
CASTGRMQPLHF
>TRBV2|NA|NA|TRBJ1-4
TGTGCCAGCAGTGAGTATAGGGGAGCTACTGATGAAAAACTGTTTTTT
CASSEYRGATDEKLFF
>TRBV19|once|TRBD1|TRBJ1-5
TGTGCCAGTAGTTGGGGACAGGGGACGGATCAGCCCCAGCATTTT
CASSWGQGTDQPQHF
>TRBV12-3/TRBV12-4|few|TRBD1|TRBJ2-1
TGTGCCAGCAGCCCAGGGGGCCTGATAGGGTTCTTC
CASSPGGLIGFF
>TRBV20-1|NA|NA|TRBJ2-5
TGCAGTGCTAGCCCGCGAGAGACCCAGTACTTC
CSASPRETQYF
>TRBV7-9|NA|NA|TRBJ1-3
TGTGCCAGCAGCGGAACTGGGTTGCTTGGAAACACCATATATTTT
CASSGTGLLGNTIYF
>TRBV5-1|many|NA|TRBJ2-5
TGCGCCAGCAGCTTTCTGGGGTCCCAAGAGACCCAGTACTTC
CASSFLGSQETQYF
>TRBV6-2/TRBV6-3|many|TRBD2|TRBJ2-1
TGTGCCAGCAGTTACTGGGGACTAGCGGGGGGGCAGAGGAATGAGCAGTTCTTC
CASSYWGLAGGQRNEQFF